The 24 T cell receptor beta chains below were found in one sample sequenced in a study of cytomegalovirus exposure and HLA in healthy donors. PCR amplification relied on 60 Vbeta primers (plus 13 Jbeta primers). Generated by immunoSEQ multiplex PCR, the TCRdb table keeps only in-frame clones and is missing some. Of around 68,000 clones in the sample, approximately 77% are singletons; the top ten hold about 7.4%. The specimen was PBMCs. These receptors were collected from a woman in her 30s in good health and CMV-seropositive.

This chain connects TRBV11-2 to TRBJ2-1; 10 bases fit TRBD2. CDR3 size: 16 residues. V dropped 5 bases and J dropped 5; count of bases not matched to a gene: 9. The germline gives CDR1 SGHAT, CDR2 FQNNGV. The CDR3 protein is CASSPPSGRGDNEQFF. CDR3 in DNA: TGTGCCAGCAGCCCCCCTAGCGGGAGAGGGGACAATGAGCAGTTCTTC.

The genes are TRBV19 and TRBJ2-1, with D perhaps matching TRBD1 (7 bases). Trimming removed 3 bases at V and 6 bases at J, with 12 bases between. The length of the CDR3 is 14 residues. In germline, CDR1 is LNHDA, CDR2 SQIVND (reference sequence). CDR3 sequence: CASSISGGRNEQFF. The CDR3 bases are TGTGCCAGTAGTATCTCAGGGGGGCGCAATGAGCAGTTCTTC.

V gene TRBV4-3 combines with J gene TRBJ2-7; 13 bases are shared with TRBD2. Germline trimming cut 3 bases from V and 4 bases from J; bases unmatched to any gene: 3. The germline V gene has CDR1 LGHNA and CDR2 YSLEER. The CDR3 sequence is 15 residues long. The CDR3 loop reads CASSQETSGRYEQYF. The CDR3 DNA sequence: TGCGCCAGCAGCCAGGAGACTAGCGGGAGGTACGAGCAGTACTTC.

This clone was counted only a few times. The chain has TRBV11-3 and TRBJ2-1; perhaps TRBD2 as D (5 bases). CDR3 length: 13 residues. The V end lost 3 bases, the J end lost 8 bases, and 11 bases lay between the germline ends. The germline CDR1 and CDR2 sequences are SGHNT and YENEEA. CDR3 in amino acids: CASSFGLLDEQFF. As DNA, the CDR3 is TGTGCCAGCAGCTTCGGACTTCTCGATGAGCAGTTCTTC.

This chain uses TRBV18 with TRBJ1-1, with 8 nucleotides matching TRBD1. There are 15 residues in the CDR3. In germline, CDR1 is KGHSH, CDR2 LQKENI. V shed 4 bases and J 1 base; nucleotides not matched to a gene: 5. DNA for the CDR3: TGTGCCAGCTCACTACTCGGACAGGGGAACACTGAAGCTTTCTTT. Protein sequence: CASSLLGQGNTEAFF.

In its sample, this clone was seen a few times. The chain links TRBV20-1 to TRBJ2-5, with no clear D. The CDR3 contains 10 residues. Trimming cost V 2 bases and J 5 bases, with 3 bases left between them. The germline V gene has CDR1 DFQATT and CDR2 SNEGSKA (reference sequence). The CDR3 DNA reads TGCAGTGCTAGACGGGAGACCCAGTACTTC. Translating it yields CSARRETQYF.

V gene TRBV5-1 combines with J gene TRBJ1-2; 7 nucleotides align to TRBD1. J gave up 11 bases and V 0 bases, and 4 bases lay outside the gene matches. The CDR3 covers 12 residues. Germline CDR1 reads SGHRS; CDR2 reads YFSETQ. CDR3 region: CASSLGAGGYTF. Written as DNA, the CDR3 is TGCGCCAGCAGCTTGGGTGCAGGGGGATACACCTTC.

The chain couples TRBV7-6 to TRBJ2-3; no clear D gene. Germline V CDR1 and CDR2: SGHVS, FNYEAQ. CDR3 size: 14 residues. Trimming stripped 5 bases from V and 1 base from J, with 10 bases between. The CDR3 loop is CASSLSSGTDTQYF. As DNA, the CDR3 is TGTGCCAGCAGCCTTAGCAGTGGCACAGATACGCAGTATTTT.

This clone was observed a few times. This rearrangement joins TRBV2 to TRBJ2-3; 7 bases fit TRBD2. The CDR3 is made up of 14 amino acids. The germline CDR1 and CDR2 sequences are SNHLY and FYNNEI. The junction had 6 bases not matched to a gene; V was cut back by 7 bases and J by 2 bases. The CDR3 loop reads CASTPLAVTDTQYF. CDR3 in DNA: TGTGCCAGCACCCCGCTAGCGGTCACAGATACGCAGTATTTT.

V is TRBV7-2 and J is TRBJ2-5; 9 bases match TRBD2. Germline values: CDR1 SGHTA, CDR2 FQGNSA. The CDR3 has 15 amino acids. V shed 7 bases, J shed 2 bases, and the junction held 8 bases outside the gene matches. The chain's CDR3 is CASTPRAGGQETQYF. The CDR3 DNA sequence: TGTGCCAGCACCCCTCGAGCGGGAGGTCAAGAGACCCAGTACTTC.

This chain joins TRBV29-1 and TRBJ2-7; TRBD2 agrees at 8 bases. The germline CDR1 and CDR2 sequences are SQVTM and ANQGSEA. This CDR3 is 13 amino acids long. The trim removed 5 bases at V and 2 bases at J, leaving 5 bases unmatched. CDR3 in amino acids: CSVLAGLPYEQYF. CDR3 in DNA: TGCAGCGTTCTAGCGGGCCTCCCCTACGAGCAGTACTTC.

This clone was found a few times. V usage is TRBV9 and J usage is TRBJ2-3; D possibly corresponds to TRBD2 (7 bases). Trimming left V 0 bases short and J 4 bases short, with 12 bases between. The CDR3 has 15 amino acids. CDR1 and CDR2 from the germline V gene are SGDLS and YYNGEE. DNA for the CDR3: TGTGCCAGCAGCGTAGAGGGGAGGGGGGCAGATACGCAGTATTTT. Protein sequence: CASSVEGRGADTQYF.

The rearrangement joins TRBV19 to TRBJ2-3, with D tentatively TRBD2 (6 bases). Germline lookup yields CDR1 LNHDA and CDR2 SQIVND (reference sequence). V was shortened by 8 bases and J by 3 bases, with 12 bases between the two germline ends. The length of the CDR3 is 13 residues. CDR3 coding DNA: TGTGCCAGTCGGGAGCTGGGGACAGATACGCAGTATTTT. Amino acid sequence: CASRELGTDTQYF.

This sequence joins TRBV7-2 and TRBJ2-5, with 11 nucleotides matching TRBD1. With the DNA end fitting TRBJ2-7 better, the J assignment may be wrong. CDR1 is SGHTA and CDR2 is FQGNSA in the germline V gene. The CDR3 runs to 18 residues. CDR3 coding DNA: TGTGCCAGCAGCTTAAGGATGCGTGTGGGACAGGGGGACTACGAGCAGTACTTC. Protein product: CASSLRMRVGQGDYEQYF.

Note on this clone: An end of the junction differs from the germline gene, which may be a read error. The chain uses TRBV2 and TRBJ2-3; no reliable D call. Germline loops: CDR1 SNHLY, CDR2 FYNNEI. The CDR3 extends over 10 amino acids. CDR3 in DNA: TGTGCCAGCAAAGGTTCGGTAGCCCATTTT. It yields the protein CASKGSVAHF. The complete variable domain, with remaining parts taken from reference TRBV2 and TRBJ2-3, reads EPEVTQTPSHQVTQMGQEVILRCVPISNHLYFYWYRQILGQKVEFLVSFYNNEISEKSEIFDDQFSVERPDGSNFTLKIRSTKLEDSAMYFCASKGSVAHFGPGTRLTVL.

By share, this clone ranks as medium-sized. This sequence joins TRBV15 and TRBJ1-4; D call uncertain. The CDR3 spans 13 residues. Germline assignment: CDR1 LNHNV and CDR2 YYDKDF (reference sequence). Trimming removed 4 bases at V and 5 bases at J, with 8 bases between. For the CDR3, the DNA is TGTGCCACCAGCACGGTGGAGAATGAAAAACTGTTTTTT. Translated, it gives CATSTVENEKLFF.

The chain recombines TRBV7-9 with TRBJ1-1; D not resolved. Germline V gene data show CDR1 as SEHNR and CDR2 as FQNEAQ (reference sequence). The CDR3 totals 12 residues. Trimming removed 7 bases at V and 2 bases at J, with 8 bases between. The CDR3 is CASTTSNTEAFF. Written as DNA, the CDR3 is TGTGCCAGCACTACGAGTAACACTGAAGCTTTCTTT.

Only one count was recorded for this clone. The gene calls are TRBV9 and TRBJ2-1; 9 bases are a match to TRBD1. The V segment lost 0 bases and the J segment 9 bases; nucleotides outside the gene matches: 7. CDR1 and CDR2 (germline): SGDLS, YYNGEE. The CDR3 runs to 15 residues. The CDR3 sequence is CASSVAGQGSGEQFF. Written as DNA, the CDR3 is TGTGCCAGCAGCGTAGCAGGACAGGGGTCGGGTGAGCAGTTCTTC. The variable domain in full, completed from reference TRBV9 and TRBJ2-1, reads DSGVTQTPKHLITATGQRVTLRCSPRSGDLSVYWYQQSLDQGLQFLIQYYNGEERAKGNILERFSAQQFPDLHSELNLSSLELGDSALYFCASSVAGQGSGEQFFGPGTRLTVL.

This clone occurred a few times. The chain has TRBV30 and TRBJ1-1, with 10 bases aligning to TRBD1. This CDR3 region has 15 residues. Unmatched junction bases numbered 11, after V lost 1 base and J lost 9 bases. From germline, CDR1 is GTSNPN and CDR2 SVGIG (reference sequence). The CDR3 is CAWSGPLGQGSQAFF. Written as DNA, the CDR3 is TGTGCCTGGAGTGGGCCCCTGGGACAGGGGTCTCAAGCTTTCTTT.

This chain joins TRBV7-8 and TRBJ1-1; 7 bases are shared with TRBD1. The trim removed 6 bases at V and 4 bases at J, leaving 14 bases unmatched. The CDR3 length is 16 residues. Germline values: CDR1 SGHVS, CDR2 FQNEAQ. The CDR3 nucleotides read TGTGCCAGCAGTCGATTCAGGGGGGTCGTGGGCACTGAAGCTTTCTTT. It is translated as CASSRFRGVVGTEAFF.

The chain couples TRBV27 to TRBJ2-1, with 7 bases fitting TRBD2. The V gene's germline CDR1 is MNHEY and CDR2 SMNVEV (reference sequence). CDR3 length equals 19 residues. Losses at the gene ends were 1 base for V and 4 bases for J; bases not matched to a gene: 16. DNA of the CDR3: TGTGCCAGCAGTTTATTGGGGCTTTCTGGCGGGAGTAGATACAATGAGCAGTTCTTC. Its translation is CASSLLGLSGGSRYNEQFF.

The CDR3 loop is CATSRARLAGDNEQFF. In nucleotides, the CDR3 is TGTGCCACCAGCAGAGCGCGACTAGCGGGCGACAATGAGCAGTTCTTC. The rearrangement links TRBV15 to TRBJ2-1; 10 nucleotides agree with TRBD2. With V trimmed by 1 base and J by 5 bases, 5 bases remained unmatched. This CDR3 spans 16 amino acids. CDR1 and CDR2 (germline): LNHNV, YYDKDF (reference sequence).

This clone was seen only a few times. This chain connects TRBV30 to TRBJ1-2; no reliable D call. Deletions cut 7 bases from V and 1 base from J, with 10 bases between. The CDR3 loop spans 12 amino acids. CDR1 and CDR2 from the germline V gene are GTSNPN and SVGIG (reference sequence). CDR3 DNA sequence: TGTGCCTTGTATCCCCGTAACTATGGCTACACCTTC. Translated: CALYPRNYGYTF.

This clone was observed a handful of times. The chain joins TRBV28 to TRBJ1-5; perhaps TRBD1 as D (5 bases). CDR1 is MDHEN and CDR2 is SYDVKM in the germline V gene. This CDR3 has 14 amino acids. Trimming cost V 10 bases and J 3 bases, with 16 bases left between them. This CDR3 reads CAITLGTSNQPQHF. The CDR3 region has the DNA TGTGCCATCACCCTGGGGACTTCCAATCAGCCCCAGCATTTT.